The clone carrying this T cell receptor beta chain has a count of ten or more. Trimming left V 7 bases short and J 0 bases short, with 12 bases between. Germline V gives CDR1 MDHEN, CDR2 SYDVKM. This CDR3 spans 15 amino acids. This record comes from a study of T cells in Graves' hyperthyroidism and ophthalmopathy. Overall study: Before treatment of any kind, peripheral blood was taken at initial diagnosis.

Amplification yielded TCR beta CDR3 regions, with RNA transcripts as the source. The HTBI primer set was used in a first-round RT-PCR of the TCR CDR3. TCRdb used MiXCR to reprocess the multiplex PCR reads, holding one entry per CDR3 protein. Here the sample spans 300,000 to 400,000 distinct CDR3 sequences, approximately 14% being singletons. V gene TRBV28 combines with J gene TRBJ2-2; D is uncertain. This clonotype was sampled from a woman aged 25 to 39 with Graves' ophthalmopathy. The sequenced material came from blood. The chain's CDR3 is CASTRNRPNTGELFF. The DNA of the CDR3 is TGTGCCAGCACCCGGAACAGACCGAACACCGGGGAGCTGTTTTTT.